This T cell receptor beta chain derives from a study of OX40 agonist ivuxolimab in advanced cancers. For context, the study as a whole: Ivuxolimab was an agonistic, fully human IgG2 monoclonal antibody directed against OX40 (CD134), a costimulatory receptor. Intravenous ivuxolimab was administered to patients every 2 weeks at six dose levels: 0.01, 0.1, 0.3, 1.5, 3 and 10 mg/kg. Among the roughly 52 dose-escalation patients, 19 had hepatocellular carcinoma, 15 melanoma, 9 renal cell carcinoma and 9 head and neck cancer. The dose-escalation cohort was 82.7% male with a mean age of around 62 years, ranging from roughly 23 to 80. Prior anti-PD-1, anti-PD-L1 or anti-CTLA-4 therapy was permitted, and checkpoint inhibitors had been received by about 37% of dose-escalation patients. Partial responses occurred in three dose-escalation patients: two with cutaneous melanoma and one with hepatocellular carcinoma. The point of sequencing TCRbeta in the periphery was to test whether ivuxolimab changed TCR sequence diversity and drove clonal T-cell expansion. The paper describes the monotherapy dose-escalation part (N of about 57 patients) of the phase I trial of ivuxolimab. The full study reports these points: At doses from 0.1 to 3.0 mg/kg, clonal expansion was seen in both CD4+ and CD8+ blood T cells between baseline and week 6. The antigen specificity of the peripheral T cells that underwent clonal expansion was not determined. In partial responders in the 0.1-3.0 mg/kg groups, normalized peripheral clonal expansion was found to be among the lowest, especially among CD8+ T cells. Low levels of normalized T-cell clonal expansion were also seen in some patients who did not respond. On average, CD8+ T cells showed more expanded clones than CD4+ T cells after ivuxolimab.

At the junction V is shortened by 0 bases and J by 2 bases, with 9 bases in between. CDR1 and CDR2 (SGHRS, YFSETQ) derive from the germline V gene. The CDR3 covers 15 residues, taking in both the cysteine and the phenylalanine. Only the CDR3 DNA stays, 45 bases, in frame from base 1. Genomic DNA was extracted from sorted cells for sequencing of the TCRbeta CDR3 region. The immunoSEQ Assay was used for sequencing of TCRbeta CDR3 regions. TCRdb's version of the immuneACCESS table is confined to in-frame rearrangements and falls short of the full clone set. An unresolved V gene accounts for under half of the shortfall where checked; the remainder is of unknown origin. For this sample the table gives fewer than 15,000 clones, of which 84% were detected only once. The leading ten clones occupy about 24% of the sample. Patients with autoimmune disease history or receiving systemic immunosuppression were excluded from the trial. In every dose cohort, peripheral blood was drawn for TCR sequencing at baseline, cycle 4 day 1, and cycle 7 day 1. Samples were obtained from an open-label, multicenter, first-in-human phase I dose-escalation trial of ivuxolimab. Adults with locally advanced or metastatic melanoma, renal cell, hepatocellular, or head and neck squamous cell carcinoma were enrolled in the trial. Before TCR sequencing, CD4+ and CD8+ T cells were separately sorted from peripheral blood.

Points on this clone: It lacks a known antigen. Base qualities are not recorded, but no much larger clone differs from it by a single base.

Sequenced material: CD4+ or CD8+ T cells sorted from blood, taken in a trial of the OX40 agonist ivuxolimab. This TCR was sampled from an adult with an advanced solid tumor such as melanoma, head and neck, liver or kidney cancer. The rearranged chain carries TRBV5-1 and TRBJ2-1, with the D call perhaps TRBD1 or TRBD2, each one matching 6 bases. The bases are TGCGCCAGCAGCTTGGGGGGGGCACCCTACAATGAGCAGTTCTTC. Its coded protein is CASSLGGAPYNEQFF.